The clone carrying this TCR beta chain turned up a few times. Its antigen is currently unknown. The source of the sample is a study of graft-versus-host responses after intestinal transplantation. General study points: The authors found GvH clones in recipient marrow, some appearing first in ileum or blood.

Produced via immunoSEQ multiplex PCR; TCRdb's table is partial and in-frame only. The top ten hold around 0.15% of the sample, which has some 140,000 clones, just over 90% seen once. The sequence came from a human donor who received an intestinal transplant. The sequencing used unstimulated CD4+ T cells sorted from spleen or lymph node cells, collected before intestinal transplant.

CDR3 sequence: CASSQAGWDNSPLHF. The CDR3 DNA sequence: TGTGCCAGCAGCCAAGCGGGATGGGATAATTCACCCCTCCACTTT. The rearrangement uses TRBV4-2 and TRBJ1-6; D gene uncertain. The length of the CDR3 is 15 residues. Looked up from germline, CDR1 is LGHNA and CDR2 is YNFKEQ. The V gene lost 1 base and the J gene lost 5 bases, with 9 bases spanning the gap.